This T cell receptor (beta chain) emerged from a study of control samples from healthy donors and cancer patients (dated by TCRdb to 2018 to 2020). Including the terminal cysteine and phenylalanine, the CDR3 comprises 15 residues. The DNA shown is the 45-base CDR3, in frame from base 1. At the junction V is shortened by 0 bases and J by 7 bases, with 14 bases in between. Reading the germline V gene gives CDR1 ENHRY and CDR2 SYGVKD. The protocol used for the library was the immunoSEQ multiplex PCR assay. The table comes from immuneACCESS by way of TCRdb, which keeps in-frame sequences with V and J called. Part of the clones is missing from these tables; in studies checked, under half for an unresolved V gene and the rest for unknown reasons. For this sample there are over 100,000 clones; about nine tenths appear just once. Around 2.5% of the sample is taken by the ten largest. Details on this clone: Its target antigen remains unknown. Base-call qualities are not available, and no considerably larger clone is one nucleotide away.

The TCR comes from a man aged 40-55 years in good health. This chain is built from TRBV10-3 and TRBJ2-3; no D gene can be assigned with confidence. The sample taken for sequencing was blood. The CDR3 is CAISESLGSAYTQYF. In nucleotide form, the sequence is TGTGCCATCAGTGAGTCGTTGGGCTCGGCTTATACGCAGTATTTT.